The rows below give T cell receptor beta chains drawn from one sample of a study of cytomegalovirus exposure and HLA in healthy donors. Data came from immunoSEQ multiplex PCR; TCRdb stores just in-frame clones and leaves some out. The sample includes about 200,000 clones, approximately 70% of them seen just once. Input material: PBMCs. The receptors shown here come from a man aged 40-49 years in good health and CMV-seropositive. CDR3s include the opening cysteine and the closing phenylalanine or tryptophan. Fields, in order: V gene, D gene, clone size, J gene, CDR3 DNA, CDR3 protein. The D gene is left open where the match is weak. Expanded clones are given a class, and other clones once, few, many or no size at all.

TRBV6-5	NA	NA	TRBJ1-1	TGTGCCAGCAGTTATGGACAAGGGTCGGGAGCTTTCTTT	CASSYGQGSGAFF
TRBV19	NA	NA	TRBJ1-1	TGTGCCAGTGGGGTACAGGGTCTGGGGAACACTGAAGCTTTCTTT	CASGVQGLGNTEAFF
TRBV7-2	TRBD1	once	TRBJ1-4	TGTGCCAGCAGCAGAAGGACAGGGTATGGAGAAAAACTGTTTTTT	CASSRRTGYGEKLFF
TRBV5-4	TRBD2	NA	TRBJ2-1	TGTGCCAGCAGCCTCGGGGGGAGCTCCTACAATGAGCAGTTCTTC	CASSLGGSSYNEQFF
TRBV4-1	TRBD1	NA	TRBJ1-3	TGCGCCAGCAGGACCTTTACAGGGGTGGACACCATATATTTT	CASRTFTGVDTIYF
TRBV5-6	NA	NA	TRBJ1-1	TGTGCCAGCAGCTACGACGGGGAGTCCACTGAAGCTTTCTTT	CASSYDGESTEAFF
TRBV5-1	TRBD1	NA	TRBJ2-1	TGCGCCAGCAGCCAAGGACAGGGATCGTACAATGAGCAGTTCTTC	CASSQGQGSYNEQFF
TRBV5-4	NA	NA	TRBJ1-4	TGTGCCAGCAGCTCAAGGGGATCAGGAGAAAAACTGTTTTTT	CASSSRGSGEKLFF
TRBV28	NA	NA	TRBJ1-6	TGTGCCAGCATCAGGTGGAATTCACCCCTCCACTTT	CASIRWNSPLHF
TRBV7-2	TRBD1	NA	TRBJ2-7	TGTGCCAGCAGCTTAGCGACAGGGGCGGACTACGAGCAGTACTTC	CASSLATGADYEQYF
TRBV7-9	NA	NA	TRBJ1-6	TGTGCCAGCAGTTTTACGGGGATGGGTTCACCCCTCCACTTT	CASSFTGMGSPLHF
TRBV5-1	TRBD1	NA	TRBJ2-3	TGCGCCAGCAGCTTGGAGGCAGGGGGTTCGGATACGCAGTATTTT	CASSLEAGGSDTQYF
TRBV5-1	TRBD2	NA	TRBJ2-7	TGCGCCAGCAGCTTGGCCCCTAGCGGGTACGAGCAGTACTTC	CASSLAPSGYEQYF
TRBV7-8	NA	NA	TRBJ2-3	TGTGCCAGCAGCTTAGACCCCACCGGGGGTATCACAGATACGCAGTATTTT	CASSLDPTGGITDTQYF
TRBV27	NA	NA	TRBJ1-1	TGTGCCAGCAGTTACGGGCCAGACAGTTACACTGAAGCTTTCTTT	CASSYGPDSYTEAFF
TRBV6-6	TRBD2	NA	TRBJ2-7	TGTGCCAGCAGCCGACTAGCCCACTACGAGCAGTACTTC	CASSRLAHYEQYF
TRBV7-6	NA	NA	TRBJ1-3	TGTGCCAGCAGCCCGAGCAGGGCTCGAGTATTAGGTGGAAACACCATATATTTT	CASSPSRARVLGGNTIYF
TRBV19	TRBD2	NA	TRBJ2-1	TGTGCCAGTAGTATAATCAGCGGGGGGTCCTACAATGAGCAGTTCTTC	CASSIISGGSYNEQFF
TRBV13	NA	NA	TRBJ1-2	TGTGCCAGCAGCCCATCCTTGGAGGGGCTTAAGTATGGCTACACCTTC	CASSPSLEGLKYGYTF
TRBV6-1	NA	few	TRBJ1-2	TGTGCCAGCAGTGAGGCAGACTATGGCTACACCTTC	CASSEADYGYTF
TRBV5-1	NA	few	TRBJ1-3	TGCGCCAGCAGCCCTACGACCGGGAGTGGGCTTGGAAACACCATATATTTT	CASSPTTGSGLGNTIYF
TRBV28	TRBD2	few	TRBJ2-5	TGTGCCAGCAGAGGGCCGGGGGGGTACGAGACCCAGTACTTC	CASRGPGGYETQYF
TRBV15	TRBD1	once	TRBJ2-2	TGTGCCACCAGCATGACAGGGGGGAACACCGGGGAGCTGTTTTTT	CATSMTGGNTGELFF
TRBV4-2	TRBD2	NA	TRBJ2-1	TGTGCCAGCAGCCGACTAGCGTCAACCGGCAATGAGCAGTTCTTC	CASSRLASTGNEQFF
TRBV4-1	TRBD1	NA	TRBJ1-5	TGCGCCAGCAGCCCTCAGGACAGGACAACTTATAGCAATCAGCCCCAGCATTTT	CASSPQDRTTYSNQPQHF
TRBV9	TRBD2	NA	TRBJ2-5	TGTGCCAGCAGCGTAGGGGAGCGGGGGGGTGGTGAGACCCAGTACTTC	CASSVGERGGGETQYF
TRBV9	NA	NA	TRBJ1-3	TGTGCCAGCAGCGTAGGTGGGGGGACCGCTGGAAACACCATATATTTT	CASSVGGGTAGNTIYF
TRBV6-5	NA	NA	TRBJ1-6	TGTGCCAGCAGTGTACTCGGGGTGTCCCTCCACTTT	CASSVLGVSLHF
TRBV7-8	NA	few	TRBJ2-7	TGTGCCAGCAGCTTTCAGGGTTACGAGCAGTACTTC	CASSFQGYEQYF
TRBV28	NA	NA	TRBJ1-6	TGTGCCAGCAGTCTTCCAGGGGCGCATCCACCCCTCCACTTT	CASSLPGAHPPLHF
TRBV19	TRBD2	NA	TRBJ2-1	TGTGCCAGCCTACTAGCGAATGAGCAGTTCTTC	CASLLANEQFF
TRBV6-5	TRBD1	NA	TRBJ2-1	TGTGCCAGCAAGGACAGGGTAGCCTACAATGAGCAGTTCTTC	CASKDRVAYNEQFF
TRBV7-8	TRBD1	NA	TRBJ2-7	TGTGCCAGCAGCTCCGCGGCTGACAGGGGGCCACCCTACGAGCAGTACTTC	CASSSAADRGPPYEQYF
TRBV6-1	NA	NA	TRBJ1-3	TGTGCCAGCCATAGCTCTGGAAACACCATATATTTT	CASHSSGNTIYF
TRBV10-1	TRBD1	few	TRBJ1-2	TGCGCCAGCAGACCACAGGGGGCTGTTAACTATGGCTACACCTTC	CASRPQGAVNYGYTF
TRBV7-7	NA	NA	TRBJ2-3	TGTGCCAGCAGCCGAGGGAGCACAGATACGCAGTATTTT	CASSRGSTDTQYF
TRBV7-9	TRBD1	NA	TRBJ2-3	TGTGCCAGCAGCCGGGGACAGGTCACAGATACGCAGTATTTT	CASSRGQVTDTQYF
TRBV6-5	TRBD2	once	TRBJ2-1	TGTGCCAGCAGTCCACTAGCGGGGGTGGGCGATGAGCAGTTCTTC	CASSPLAGVGDEQFF
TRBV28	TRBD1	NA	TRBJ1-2	TGTGCCAGCAGTTCGCAGGGGGCAATAGGGGGTGACTATGGCTACACCTTC	CASSSQGAIGGDYGYTF
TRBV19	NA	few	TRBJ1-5	TGTGCCAGTAGTATTCCTCCGGGTTCGGGCAATCAGCCCCAGCATTTT	CASSIPPGSGNQPQHF